This TCR beta chain was documented in a study of T cell clones after liver transplantation. Study-level background: Three of the eight recipients were HCV-positive; the rest had non-autoimmune, non-viral transplant indications. Without induction therapy, subjects received standard immunosuppression until 12-24 months post-transplant.

With 8 bases clipped from V and 1 base from J, the junction kept 6 bases outside the gene matches. CDR1 is ENHRY, CDR2 SYGVKD, per germline. The CDR3 length is 14 residues. Libraries were prepared by immunoSEQ multiplex PCR; TCRdb keeps only in-frame clonotypes and omits some of them. The sample lists 65,000 to 85,000 clones, roughly 80% seen once, with 2.1% in the top ten. Overall study results and limits: Rather than being deleted, graft donor-reactive T cells may have moved into the graft. Circulating graft-donor-reactive CD4 TCRbeta sequences fell significantly post-transplant in most of the 8 subjects.

About this clone: What it recognizes is unknown.

This sequence was found in a human patient who received a liver transplant. Some T cells may be provided by the graft donor. The J gene is TRBJ2-3, the V gene TRBV10-3, with TRBD2 matching over 7 bases. The sequenced sample was CD4+ T cells from blood, obtained roughly 48 months after liver transplant. The CDR3 nucleotides are TGTGCCATCGGGGGAGGGGCGGGCACAGATACGCAGTATTTT. Its translation: CAIGGGAGTDTQYF.